The 32 T cell receptor beta chains listed next were all sequenced from one sample in a study of T cell repertoires in cytomegalovirus infection. Using its own MiXCR run on the reads, TCRdb lists one record per CDR3 protein. Of approximately 250,000 distinct CDR3 sequences listed, about 12% are singletons. Sequencing was carried out using PBMCs. The receptor set was obtained from a human donor in good health (CMV status not recorded). Some clones in this sample may be carry-over from other donors' samples.

This clonotype has ten or more counts. The chain's CDR3 is CASQKGGGQEGNTEAFF. CDR3 coding DNA: TGTGCCAGCCAGAAAGGGGGTGGACAGGAGGGAAACACTGAAGCTTTCTTT. The rearrangement joins TRBV5-4 to TRBJ1-1; 7 bases fit TRBD1. The CDR3 is 17 residues long. The J segment lost 2 bases and the V segment lost 7 bases, leaving 17 bases of the junction unmatched. Germline CDR1 SGHNT, CDR2 YYREEE (reference sequence).

This clonotype was seen a handful of times. The rearrangement uses TRBV6-6 and TRBJ2-5; D ambiguous. CDR3 length: 14 amino acids. Germline V lookup: CDR1 MNHNY, CDR2 SVGAGI (reference sequence). V lost 6 bases, J lost 5 bases, and 16 bases lay in between. CDR3 in amino acids: CASSAPQVAETQYF. In DNA, the CDR3 is TGTGCCAGCAGCGCCCCCCAAGTCGCGGAGACCCAGTACTTC.

This clonotype was picked up many times. The chain joins TRBV7-2 to TRBJ1-3; 10 bases map to TRBD1. With V trimmed by 5 bases and J by 6 bases, 4 bases remained unmatched. The germline gives CDR1 SGHTA, CDR2 FQGNSA. The CDR3 contains 14 residues. CDR3 sequence: CASSPGTGENTIYF. The CDR3 nucleotides are TGTGCCAGCAGCCCTGGGACAGGGGAAAACACCATATATTTT.

This clonotype was counted a few times. This chain uses TRBV7-4 with TRBJ1-4, with D possibly matching TRBD1 (6 bases). The germline V and J ends were trimmed by 8 bases and 8 bases, with 15 bases remaining between them. This CDR3 is built from 13 residues. The germline CDR1 and CDR2 sequences are SGHVT and SQSDAQ. The CDR3 bases are TGTGCCAGCGCATTCCTCACAGGGGAAAAACTGTTTTTT. Amino acid sequence: CASAFLTGEKLFF.

As for this clonotype: This may stem from a read error, because a much larger clone lies one nucleotide away. The V gene is TRBV19, the J gene TRBJ1-4, with TRBD1 identical over 8 bases. Germline V gene sequence: CDR1 LNHDA, CDR2 SQIVND (reference sequence). Trimming removed 5 bases from V and 8 bases from J; junction bases left unmatched: 7. The CDR3 has 14 residues. The CDR3 loop reads CASSPTGGGEKLFF. As DNA, the CDR3 is TGTGCCAGTAGTCCCACAGGGGGTGGAGAAAAACTGTTTTTT.

This clonotype showed up many times. This chain links TRBV12-3 or TRBV12-4 with TRBJ2-1; D may be TRBD1 (5 bases). This CDR3 spans 15 amino acids. V gave up 1 base and J gave up 3 bases, with 10 bases separating them. As DNA, the CDR3 is TGTGCCAGCAGTTTAGAGCAGGGCCTCTACAATGAGCAGTTCTTC. Its protein product is CASSLEQGLYNEQFF.

This clonotype has a count of ten or more. The chain is built from TRBV20-1 and TRBJ1-5; D is ambiguous. The CDR3 is made up of 14 amino acids. V dropped 2 bases and J dropped 0 bases, with 8 bases sitting between them. CDR1 and CDR2 from the germline V gene are DFQATT and SNEGSKA (reference sequence). CDR3 region: CSARQQYSNQPQHF. The CDR3 DNA reads as TGCAGTGCTAGACAACAGTATAGCAATCAGCCCCAGCATTTT.

This clonotype was seen a handful of times. The rearrangement joins TRBV4-2 to TRBJ2-3, with 9 bases matching TRBD2. CDR1 and CDR2 from the germline V gene are LGHNA and YNFKEQ. CDR3 length: 15 residues. V shed 8 bases and J 9 bases; nucleotides not matched to a gene: 15. CDR3 sequence reads: CASSSGGGVFVTQYF. CDR3 coding DNA: TGTGCCAGCTCCTCGGGCGGGGGGGTTTTTGTAACGCAGTATTTT.

As DNA, the CDR3 is TGTGCCAGCAGTCCATGGGTGGGAGCGGAGGGGGCCCAGTACTTC. This translates into CASSPWVGAEGAQYF. The chain joins TRBV28 to TRBJ2-5; the D gene could be TRBD1 or TRBD2 (6 bases each). Germline CDR1 is MDHEN and CDR2 is SYDVKM. V was trimmed by 5 bases and J by 9 bases, leaving 22 bases between them. The CDR3 runs to 15 residues.

This clonotype has only a few counts. The CDR3 reads CASSPLGAGPDTQYF. In nucleotides, the CDR3 is TGTGCCAGCAGCCCATTAGGAGCGGGACCAGATACGCAGTATTTT. The V and J genes are TRBV13 and TRBJ2-3; 7 nucleotides agree with TRBD2. Germline-derived CDR1 and CDR2 are PRHDT and FYEKMQ (reference sequence). This CDR3 has 15 residues. After removal of 5 bases from V and 4 bases from J, the junction contained 9 bases not matched to a gene.

The chain links TRBV14 to TRBJ2-1; 14 bases match TRBD2. CDR1 SGHDN and CDR2 FVKESK come from the germline V gene. The CDR3 loop spans 19 amino acids. J gave up 5 bases and V 0 bases, and 9 bases lay outside the gene matches. The CDR3 sequence: CASSQDRVGTSGRDNEQFF. The CDR3 DNA reads as TGTGCCAGCAGCCAAGATCGTGTCGGGACTAGCGGGAGAGACAATGAGCAGTTCTTC.

This clonotype was recorded many times. The rearrangement joins TRBV7-8 to TRBJ1-2; TRBD1 matches at 7 bases. The V gene's germline CDR1 is SGHVS and CDR2 FQNEAQ. Trimming cost V 5 bases and J 7 bases; bases outside gene matches: 10. The CDR3 has 14 residues. CDR3 sequence reads: CASSRDRADVGYTF. Here the CDR3 DNA reads TGTGCCAGCAGCCGAGACAGGGCCGACGTTGGCTACACCTTC.

This clonotype occurred many times. This sequence joins TRBV6-2 or TRBV6-3 and TRBJ1-1; 11 bases line up with TRBD1. Germline V lookup: CDR1 MNHEY, CDR2 SVGEGT. This CDR3 comprises 17 residues. The junction had 9 bases not matched to a gene; V was cut back by 1 base and J by 5 bases. CDR3 DNA: TGTGCCAGCAGTTACTTCCGGACAGGGGGCGCCGGGACTGAAGCTTTCTTT. Residues: CASSYFRTGGAGTEAFF.

This clonotype was counted ten times or more. J is TRBJ1-2 and V is TRBV12-3 or TRBV12-4; D not certain. The CDR3 totals 14 residues. V lost 2 bases, J lost 4 bases, and 11 bases lay in between. CDR3 in DNA: TGTGCCAGCAGTTTATCGGCAGAGACCTATGGCTACACCTTC. This codes for CASSLSAETYGYTF.

This clonotype has ten or more counts. The chain is built from TRBV19 and TRBJ1-1, with no clear D. Trimming stripped 5 bases from V and 2 bases from J, with 15 bases between. Germline V lookup: CDR1 LNHDA, CDR2 SQIVND (reference sequence). The CDR3 is made up of 15 amino acids. The CDR3 sequence: CASSARAPPNTEAFF. The DNA of the CDR3 is TGTGCCAGTAGTGCCCGGGCACCGCCTAACACTGAAGCTTTCTTT.

This clonotype was detected ten times or more. The rearrangement uses TRBV7-2 and TRBJ2-2; D is undetermined. The CDR3 contains 13 residues. In germline, CDR1 is SGHTA, CDR2 FQGNSA. Between the trimmed V and J ends, which lost 8 bases and 7 bases, there was a span of 14 bases. The CDR3 here is CASFSGRGGELFF. The DNA of the CDR3 is TGTGCCAGCTTCTCTGGGCGAGGCGGGGAGCTGTTTTTT.

This clonotype was recorded many times. This CDR3 is CASRAPGALYGYTF. CDR3 coding DNA: TGTGCCAGCAGGGCCCCCGGGGCGCTCTATGGCTACACCTTC. The V and J genes are TRBV6-1 and TRBJ1-2, with a possible D match to TRBD1 (5 bases). The CDR3 is 14 amino acids. The V end lost 6 bases, the J end lost 4 bases, and 15 bases lay between the germline ends. CDR1 is MNHNS and CDR2 is SASEGT in the germline V gene.

This clonotype was recorded many times. J is TRBJ2-7 and V is TRBV2, with unresolved D. V lost 3 bases and J lost 0, with 9 bases in between. Germline V gene sequence: CDR1 SNHLY, CDR2 FYNNEI. This CDR3 is 14 amino acids long. The CDR3 coding sequence is TGTGCCAGCAGTGATCCTTATAGCTCCTACGAGCAGTACTTC. Translating gives CASSDPYSSYEQYF.

This clonotype was seen many times. The genes are TRBV7-2 and TRBJ2-1; D is perhaps TRBD2 (6 bases). The CDR3 contains 13 residues. V dropped 5 bases and J dropped 7 bases, with 12 bases sitting between them. Germline V lookup: CDR1 SGHTA, CDR2 FQGNSA. The CDR3 bases are TGTGCCAGCAGCGAGCTAGCGAAGAATGAGCAGTTCTTC. Translated: CASSELAKNEQFF.

This clonotype came up many times. The chain is built from TRBV7-2 and TRBJ2-6, with 8 bases identical to TRBD2. After removal of 2 bases from V and 2 bases from J, the junction contained 2 bases not matched to a gene. Looked up from germline, CDR1 is SGHTA and CDR2 is FQGNSA. The CDR3 is 16 residues long. Here the CDR3 reads CASSLLAGTGANVLTF. DNA for the CDR3: TGTGCCAGCAGCTTATTAGCGGGAACTGGGGCCAACGTCCTGACTTTC.

This clonotype was picked up many times. The chain recombines TRBV7-8 with TRBJ1-1; no clear D gene. Germline CDR1 and CDR2: SGHVS and FQNEAQ. V lost 0 bases, J lost 1 base, and 6 bases lay in between. The CDR3 totals 14 residues. CDR3 DNA sequence: TGTGCCAGCAGCTTAGCGCGGGAGAACACTGAAGCTTTCTTT. This encodes CASSLARENTEAFF.

The sample holds many counts of this clonotype. DNA of the CDR3: TGTGCCAGCAGCTTCCGGGACAGGGGATATGGCTACACCTTC. It specifies CASSFRDRGYGYTF. The chain joins TRBV7-2 to TRBJ1-2, with TRBD1 matching 10 bases. This CDR3 is built from 14 residues. The V segment lost 3 bases and the J segment 5 bases; nucleotides outside the gene matches: 3. Germline values: CDR1 SGHTA, CDR2 FQGNSA. Using reference TRBV7-2 and TRBJ1-2 for the parts outside the CDR3, the full variable domain is GAGVSQSPSNKVTEKGKDVELRCDPISGHTALYWYRQSLGQGLEFLIYFQGNSAPDKSGLPSDRFSAERTGGSVSTLTIQRTQQEDSAVYLCASSFRDRGYGYTFGSGTRLTVV.

This clonotype was seen more than once but under ten times. J is TRBJ1-5 and V is TRBV19, with a possible D match to TRBD1 (5 bases). CDR1 and CDR2 from the germline V gene are LNHDA and SQIVND (reference sequence). The CDR3 sequence is 13 residues long. Trimming pared 4 bases from V and 4 bases from J, leaving 8 bases between. CDR3 DNA: TGTGCCAGTAGTACCTCAGGGAATCAGCCCCAGCATTTT. It codes for CASSTSGNQPQHF. The full variable domain, in which reference TRBV19 and TRBJ1-5 provide the parts outside the CDR3, is DGGITQSPKYLFRKEGQNVTLSCEQNLNHDAMYWYRQDPGQGLRLIYYSQIVNDFQKGDIAEGYSVSREKKESFPLTVTSAQKNPTAFYLCASSTSGNQPQHFGDGTRLSIL.

This clonotype was counted at least ten times. J is TRBJ2-5 and V is TRBV7-8, with D perhaps given as TRBD1 or TRBD2 (5 bases each). Germline V gene lookup returns CDR1 SGHVS and CDR2 FQNEAQ. The CDR3 sequence is 14 residues long. The V gene lost 5 bases and the J gene lost 2 bases, with 12 bases spanning the gap. CDR3 loop: CASSRDRGQETQYF. In DNA form, the CDR3 reads TGTGCCAGCAGCCGGGACCGGGGACAAGAGACCCAGTACTTC.

The sample holds many counts of this clonotype. The gene calls are TRBV7-2 and TRBJ2-3; 9 nucleotides line up with TRBD1. Unmatched junction bases numbered 17, after V lost 2 bases and J lost 8 bases. CDR1 and CDR2 (germline): SGHTA, FQGNSA. CDR3 length: 18 amino acids. This CDR3 reads CASSLITTGGTQGGTQYF. DNA of the CDR3: TGTGCCAGCAGCTTAATTACGACAGGGGGAACCCAGGGAGGTACGCAGTATTTT.

This clonotype was counted a few times. The V call is TRBV5-1, the J call TRBJ2-7, with unresolved D. V was shortened by 4 bases and J by 5 bases, with 13 bases between the two germline ends. Germline V CDR1 and CDR2: SGHRS, YFSETQ. The CDR3 spans 13 residues. CDR3 coding DNA: TGCGCCAGCAGCCGGATCGGGTCAGACGAGCAGTACTTC. Amino acid sequence: CASSRIGSDEQYF.

This clonotype has ten or more counts. This chain joins TRBV7-2 and TRBJ2-3; 10 nucleotides line up with TRBD2. The germline V gene encodes CDR1 SGHTA and CDR2 FQGNSA. This CDR3 spans 14 amino acids. The ends lost 8 bases at V and 4 bases at J; junction bases unmatched: 6. CDR3 DNA sequence: TGTGCCAGCCTCAGCGGGAGGGCCTCAGATACGCAGTATTTT. Protein product: CASLSGRASDTQYF. Full variable domain (outside the CDR3, taken from reference TRBV7-2 and TRBJ2-3): GAGVSQSPSNKVTEKGKDVELRCDPISGHTALYWYRQSLGQGLEFLIYFQGNSAPDKSGLPSDRFSAERTGGSVSTLTIQRTQQEDSAVYLCASLSGRASDTQYFGPGTRLTVL.

Many counts were recorded for this clonotype. The chain combines TRBV6-1 with TRBJ1-1; 7 positions agree with TRBD1. The ends lost 6 bases at V and 6 bases at J; junction bases unmatched: 10. Germline values: CDR1 MNHNS, CDR2 SASEGT. The CDR3 is 14 residues long. CDR3 sequence reads: CASRGGGGIAEAFF. Here the CDR3 DNA reads TGTGCCAGCAGAGGAGGGGGCGGAATCGCTGAAGCTTTCTTT.

This clonotype showed up just a few times. The rearrangement uses TRBV4-3 and TRBJ2-5; D is possibly TRBD1 or TRBD2 (5 bases each). Trimming shortened V by 1 base and J by 4 bases, and 13 bases separated the two germline ends. In germline, CDR1 is LGHNA, CDR2 YSLEER. This CDR3 is 15 amino acids long. The DNA of the CDR3 is TGCGCCAGCAGCCAAGGGGACGCTGGAAGAGAGACCCAGTACTTC. This gives the protein CASSQGDAGRETQYF.

As to this clonotype: A much larger clone differs by one base, so this may be a read error. The chain couples TRBV7-2 to TRBJ1-1; possible D gene TRBD1, 6 bases. CDR1 and CDR2 (germline): SGHTA, FQGNSA. This CDR3 comprises 12 residues. The CDR3 nucleotides are TGTGCCAGCTGCTTAGGGGGGGAGGTGGCTTTCTTT. Its protein is CASCLGGEVAFF.

This clonotype was seen ten or more times. The rearrangement links TRBV5-1 to TRBJ1-2, with D perhaps matching TRBD1 (5 bases). Germline V gene data show CDR1 as SGHRS and CDR2 as YFSETQ. The ends were cut back, 4 bases at V and 0 bases at J, with 13 bases in the middle. This CDR3 spans 15 amino acids. The CDR3 DNA sequence: TGCGCCAGCAGCCCGGATGGGGCATCTAACTATGGCTACACCTTC. As protein: CASSPDGASNYGYTF.

The gene calls are TRBV5-1 and TRBJ2-2, with a weak D call TRBD1 (6 bases). The germline gives CDR1 SGHRS, CDR2 YFSETQ. V was shortened by 4 bases and J by 3 bases, with 10 bases between the two germline ends. The CDR3 runs 14 residues. Here the CDR3 DNA reads TGCGCCAGCAGCCTAACAGGGCACACCGGGGAGCTGTTTTTT. This translates into CASSLTGHTGELFF. The full variable domain, rest sourced from reference TRBV5-1 and TRBJ2-2, is KAGVTQTPRYLIKTRGQQVTLSCSPISGHRSVSWYQQTPGQGLQFLFEYFSETQRNKGNFPGRFSGRQFSNSRSEMNVSTLELGDSALYLCASSLTGHTGELFFGEGSRLTVL.